This T cell receptor beta chain was captured in a study of regulatory T cells in long-lasting Graves disease. Study information: Persistent cases were those of Graves' disease that involved over 5 years of antithyroid drugs with positive TSH receptor antibodies.

Germline CDR1 and CDR2: SGHRS and YFSETQ. With 4 bases removed from V and 6 bases from J, the gap between germline ends came to 13 bases. The CDR3 runs to 14 residues. Ten or more counts support this clonotype. Its target is not known. CDR3-region Arm-PCR and iRepertoire HTBI primers produced the TCR beta libraries. MiXCR, run by TCRdb on the multiplex PCR reads, gives a single entry per CDR3 protein. The table includes around 450,000 distinct CDR3 sequences, 20% to 25% detected once. Notes on the study in general: Persistent cases of Graves' showed reduced TCR diversity relative to newly diagnosed patients. Clonotypes that were public and shared totalled 2,500 to 3,500 in persistent patients versus around 970 in new patients.

Time point given: persistent/refractory GD, antithyroid drugs over 5 years with positive TRAb. PBMC RNA was the source of the TCR library. Under American Thyroid Association guidelines, Graves' disease was diagnosed. The clonotype was recovered from a female donor with Graves disease. The sequences come from peripheral blood mononuclear cells (PBMCs), collected when the disease was refractory, from a patient treated with antithyroid drugs. The rearrangement uses TRBV5-1 and TRBJ1-4, with D possibly being TRBD1 (6 bases). Written as DNA, the CDR3 is TGCGCCAGCAGCCTACAGGGAGGAGATGAAAAACTGTTTTTT. Its translation is CASSLQGGDEKLFF.